This TCR beta chain was recovered during a study of blood T cell repertoires in COVID-19. Clones were read by immunoSEQ multiplex PCR, and TCRdb kept only the in-frame ones, dropping some. The sample has approximately 69,000 clones; 70% to 85% are singletons. This receptor was identified in a man aged 45 to 65 with COVID-19, enrolled during active disease. Material: peripheral blood.

The CDR3 is CASSKGQEVGRPQHF. As DNA, the CDR3 is TGTGCCAGCAGCAAAGGACAGGAGGTAGGGCGGCCCCAGCATTTT. The chain is built from TRBV3-1 (or the pseudogene TRBV3-2) and TRBJ1-5; TRBD1 aligns across 7 bases. The length of the CDR3 is 15 residues. Germline V gene lookup returns CDR1 LGHDT and CDR2 YNNKEL (reference sequence). Unmatched junction bases numbered 13, after V lost 5 bases and J lost 9 bases.